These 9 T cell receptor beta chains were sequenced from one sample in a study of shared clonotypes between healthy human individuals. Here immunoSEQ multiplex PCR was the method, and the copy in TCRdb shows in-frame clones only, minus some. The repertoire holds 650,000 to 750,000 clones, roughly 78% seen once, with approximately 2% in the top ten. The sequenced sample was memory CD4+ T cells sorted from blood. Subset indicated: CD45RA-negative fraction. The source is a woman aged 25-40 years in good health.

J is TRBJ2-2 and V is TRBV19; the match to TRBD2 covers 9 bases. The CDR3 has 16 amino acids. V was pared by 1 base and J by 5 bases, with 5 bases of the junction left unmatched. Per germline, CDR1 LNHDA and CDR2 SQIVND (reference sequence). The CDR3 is CASSIGPAGGTGELFF. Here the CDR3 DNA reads TGTGCCAGTAGTATAGGTCCAGCGGGAGGAACCGGGGAGCTGTTTTTT.

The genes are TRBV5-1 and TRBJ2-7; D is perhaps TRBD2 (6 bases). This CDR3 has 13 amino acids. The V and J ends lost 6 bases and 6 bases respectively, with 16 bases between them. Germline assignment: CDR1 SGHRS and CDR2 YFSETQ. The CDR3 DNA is TGCGCCAGCAAGCGGACTATCAACGGCGAGCAGTACTTC. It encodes CASKRTINGEQYF.

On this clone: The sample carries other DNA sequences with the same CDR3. CDR3 amino acids: CASTGLARTGELFF. The CDR3 DNA follows: TGTGCCAGTACGGGACTAGCAAGGACCGGGGAGCTGTTTTTT. The rearrangement uses TRBV19 and TRBJ2-2; 9 bases are a match to TRBD2. The junction had 5 bases not matched to a gene; V was cut back by 7 bases and J by 5 bases. This CDR3 is 14 amino acids long. CDR1 LNHDA and CDR2 SQIVND come from the germline V gene (reference sequence).

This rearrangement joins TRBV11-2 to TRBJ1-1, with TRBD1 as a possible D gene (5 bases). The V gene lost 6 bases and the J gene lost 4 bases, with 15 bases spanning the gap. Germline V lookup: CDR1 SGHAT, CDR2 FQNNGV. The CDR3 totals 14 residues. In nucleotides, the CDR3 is TGTGCCAGCAGTCCTGGAGGGGCCCGCACTGAAGCTTTCTTT. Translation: CASSPGGARTEAFF.

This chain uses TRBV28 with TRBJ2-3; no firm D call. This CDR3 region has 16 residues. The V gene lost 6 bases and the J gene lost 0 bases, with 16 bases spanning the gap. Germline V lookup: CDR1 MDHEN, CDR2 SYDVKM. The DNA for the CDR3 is TGTGCCAGCAGGCGCTACAGAGGATCTAGCACAGATACGCAGTATTTT. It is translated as CASRRYRGSSTDTQYF.

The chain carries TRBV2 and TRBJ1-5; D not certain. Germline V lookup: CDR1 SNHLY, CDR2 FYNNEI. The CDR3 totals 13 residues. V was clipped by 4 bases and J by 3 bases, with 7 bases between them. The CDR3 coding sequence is TGTGCCAGCAGTGGGGCCTACAATCAGCCCCAGCATTTT. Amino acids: CASSGAYNQPQHF.

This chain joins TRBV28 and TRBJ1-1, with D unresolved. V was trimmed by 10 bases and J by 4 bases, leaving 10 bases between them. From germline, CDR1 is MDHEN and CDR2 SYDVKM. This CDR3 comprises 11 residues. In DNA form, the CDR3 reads TGTGCCACACCCACGGGCACTGAAGCTTTCTTT. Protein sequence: CATPTGTEAFF.

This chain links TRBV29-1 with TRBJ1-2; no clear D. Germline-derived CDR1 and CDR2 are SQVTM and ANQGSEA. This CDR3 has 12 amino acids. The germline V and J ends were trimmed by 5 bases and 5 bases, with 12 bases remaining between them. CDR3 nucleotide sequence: TGCAGCGTTAGGCTCACGGGATATGGCTACACCTTC. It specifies CSVRLTGYGYTF. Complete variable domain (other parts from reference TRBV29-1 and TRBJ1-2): SAVISQKPSRDICQRGTSLTIQCQVDSQVTMMFWYRQQPGQSLTLIATANQGSEATYESGFVIDKFPISRPNLTFSTLTVSNMSPEDSSIYLCSVRLTGYGYTFGSGTRLTVV.

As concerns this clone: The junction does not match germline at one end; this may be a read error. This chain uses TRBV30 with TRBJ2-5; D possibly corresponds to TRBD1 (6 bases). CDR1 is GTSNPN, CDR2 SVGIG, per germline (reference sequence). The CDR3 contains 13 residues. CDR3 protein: CAWTRDTQGTQYF. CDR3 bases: TGTGCCTGGACCCGGGACACCCAAGGGACCCAGTACTTC.